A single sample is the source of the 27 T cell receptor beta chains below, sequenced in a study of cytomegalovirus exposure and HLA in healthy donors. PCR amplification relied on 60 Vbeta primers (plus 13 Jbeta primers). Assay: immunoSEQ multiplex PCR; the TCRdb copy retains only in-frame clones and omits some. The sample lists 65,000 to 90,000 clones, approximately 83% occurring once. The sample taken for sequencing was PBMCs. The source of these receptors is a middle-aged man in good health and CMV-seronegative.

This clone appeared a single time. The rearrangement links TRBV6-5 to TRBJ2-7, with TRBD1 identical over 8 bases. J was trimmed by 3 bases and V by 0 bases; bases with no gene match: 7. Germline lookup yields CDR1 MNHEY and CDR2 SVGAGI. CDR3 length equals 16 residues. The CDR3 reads CASSYSMGQAYYEQYF. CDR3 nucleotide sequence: TGTGCCAGCAGTTACTCGATGGGACAGGCTTACTACGAGCAGTACTTC.

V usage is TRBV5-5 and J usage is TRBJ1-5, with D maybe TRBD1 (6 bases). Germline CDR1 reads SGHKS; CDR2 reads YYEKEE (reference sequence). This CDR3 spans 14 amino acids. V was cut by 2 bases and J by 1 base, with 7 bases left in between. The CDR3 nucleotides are TGTGCCAGCAGCTTTAGGGGGAGCAATCAGCCCCAGCATTTT. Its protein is CASSFRGSNQPQHF.

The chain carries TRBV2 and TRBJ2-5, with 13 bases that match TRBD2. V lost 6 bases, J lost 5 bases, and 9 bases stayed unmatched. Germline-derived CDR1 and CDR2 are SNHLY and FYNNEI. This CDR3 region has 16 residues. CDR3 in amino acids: CASRLAGGQRLETQYF. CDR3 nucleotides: TGTGCCAGCAGACTAGCGGGGGGGCAGAGGCTGGAGACCCAGTACTTC.

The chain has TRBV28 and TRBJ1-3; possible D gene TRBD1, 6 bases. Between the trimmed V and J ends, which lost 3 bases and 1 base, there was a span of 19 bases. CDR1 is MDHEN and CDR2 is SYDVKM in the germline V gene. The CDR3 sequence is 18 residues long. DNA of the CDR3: TGTGCCAGCAGTTTTAGGGGCCAGGGGAGGGCTTCTGGAAACACCATATATTTT. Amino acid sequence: CASSFRGQGRASGNTIYF.

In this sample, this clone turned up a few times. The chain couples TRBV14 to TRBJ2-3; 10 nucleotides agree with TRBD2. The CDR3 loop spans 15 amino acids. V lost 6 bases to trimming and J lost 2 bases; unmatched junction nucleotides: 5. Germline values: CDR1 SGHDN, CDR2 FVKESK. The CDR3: CASRIAGGPTDTQYF. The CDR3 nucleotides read TGTGCCAGCAGAATAGCGGGGGGTCCCACAGATACGCAGTATTTT.

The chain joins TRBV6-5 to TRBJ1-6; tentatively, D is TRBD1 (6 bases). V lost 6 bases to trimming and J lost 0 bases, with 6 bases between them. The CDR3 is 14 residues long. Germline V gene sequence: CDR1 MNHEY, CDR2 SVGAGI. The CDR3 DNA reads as TGTGCCAGCAGGGACAGCTCCTATAATTCACCCCTCCACTTT. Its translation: CASRDSSYNSPLHF.

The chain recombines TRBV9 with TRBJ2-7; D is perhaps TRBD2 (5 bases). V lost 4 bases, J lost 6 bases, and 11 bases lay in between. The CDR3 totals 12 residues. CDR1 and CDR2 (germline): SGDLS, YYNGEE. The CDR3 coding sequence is TGTGCCAGCAGCCCTCCTCGGGGCGAGCAGTACTTC. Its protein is CASSPPRGEQYF.

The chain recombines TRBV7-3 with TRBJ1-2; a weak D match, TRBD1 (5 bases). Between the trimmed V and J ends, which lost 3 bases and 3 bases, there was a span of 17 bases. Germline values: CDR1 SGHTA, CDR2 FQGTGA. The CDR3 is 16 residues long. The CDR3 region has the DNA TGTGCCAGCAGCTTGGGGTCAAGGGGCTCTCACTATGGCTACACCTTC. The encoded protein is CASSLGSRGSHYGYTF.

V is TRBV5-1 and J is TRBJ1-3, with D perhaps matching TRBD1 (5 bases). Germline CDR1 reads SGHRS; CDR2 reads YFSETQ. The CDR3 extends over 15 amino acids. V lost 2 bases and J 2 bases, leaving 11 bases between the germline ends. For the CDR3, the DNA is TGCGCCAGCAGCTTAGACAGTGGTACTGGAAACACCATATATTTT. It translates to CASSLDSGTGNTIYF. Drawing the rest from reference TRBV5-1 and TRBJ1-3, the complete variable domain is KAGVTQTPRYLIKTRGQQVTLSCSPISGHRSVSWYQQTPGQGLQFLFEYFSETQRNKGNFPGRFSGRQFSNSRSEMNVSTLELGDSALYLCASSLDSGTGNTIYFGEGSWLTVV.

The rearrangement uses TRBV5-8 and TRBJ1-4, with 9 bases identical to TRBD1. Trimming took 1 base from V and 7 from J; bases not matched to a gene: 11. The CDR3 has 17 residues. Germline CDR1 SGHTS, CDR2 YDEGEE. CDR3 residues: CASSLLGTGFIGEKLFF. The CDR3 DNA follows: TGTGCCAGCAGCTTGTTGGGGACAGGGTTTATAGGTGAAAAACTGTTTTTT.

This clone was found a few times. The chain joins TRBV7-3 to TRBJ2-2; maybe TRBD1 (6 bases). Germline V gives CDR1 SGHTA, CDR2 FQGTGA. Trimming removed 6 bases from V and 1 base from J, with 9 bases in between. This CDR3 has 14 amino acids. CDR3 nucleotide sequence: TGTGCCAGCAGGGTAGGGGGGAACACCGGGGAGCTGTTTTTT. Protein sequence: CASRVGGNTGELFF.

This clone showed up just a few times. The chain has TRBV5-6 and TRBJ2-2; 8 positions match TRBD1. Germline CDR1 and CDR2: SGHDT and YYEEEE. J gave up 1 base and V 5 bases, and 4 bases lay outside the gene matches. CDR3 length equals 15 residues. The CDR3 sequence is CASRAGTGNTGELFF. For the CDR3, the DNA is TGTGCCAGCAGGGCCGGGACAGGGAACACCGGGGAGCTGTTTTTT.

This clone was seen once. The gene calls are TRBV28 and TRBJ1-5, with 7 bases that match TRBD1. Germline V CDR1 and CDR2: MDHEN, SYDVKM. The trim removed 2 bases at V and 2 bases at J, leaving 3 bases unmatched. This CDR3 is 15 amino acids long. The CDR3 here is CASSLRQGGNQPQHF. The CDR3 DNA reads TGTGCCAGCAGTTTAAGACAGGGTGGCAATCAGCCCCAGCATTTT.

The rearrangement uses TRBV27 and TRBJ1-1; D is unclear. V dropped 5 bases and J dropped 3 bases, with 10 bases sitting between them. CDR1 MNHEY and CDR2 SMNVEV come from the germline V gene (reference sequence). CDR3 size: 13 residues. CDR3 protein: CASSQGRDTEAFF. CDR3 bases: TGTGCCAGCAGTCAAGGGAGGGACACTGAAGCTTTCTTT.

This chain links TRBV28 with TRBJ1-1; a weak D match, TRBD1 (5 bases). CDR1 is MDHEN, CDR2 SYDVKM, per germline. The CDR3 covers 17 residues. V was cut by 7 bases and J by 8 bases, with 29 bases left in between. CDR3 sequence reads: CASKEPGLFGVSREAFF. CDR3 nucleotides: TGTGCCAGCAAAGAACCGGGACTGTTCGGTGTTAGTAGGGAAGCTTTCTTT.

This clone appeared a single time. The CDR3 DNA follows: TGTGCCAGCTCACCTCCCGGGACAGGAGCCATGAACACTGAAGCTTTCTTT. Translation gives CASSPPGTGAMNTEAFF. The gene calls are TRBV18 and TRBJ1-1; 8 bases line up with TRBD1. CDR3 length: 17 residues. Germline CDR1 reads KGHSH; CDR2 reads LQKENI. V dropped 3 bases and J dropped 0; count of bases not matched to a gene: 9.

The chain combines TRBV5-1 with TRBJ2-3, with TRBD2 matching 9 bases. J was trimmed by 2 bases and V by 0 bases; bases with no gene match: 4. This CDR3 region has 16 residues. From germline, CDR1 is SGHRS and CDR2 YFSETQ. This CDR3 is CASSLGLAAYTDTQYF. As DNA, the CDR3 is TGCGCCAGCAGCTTGGGACTAGCGGCTTACACAGATACGCAGTATTTT. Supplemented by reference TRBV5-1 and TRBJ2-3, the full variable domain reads KAGVTQTPRYLIKTRGQQVTLSCSPISGHRSVSWYQQTPGQGLQFLFEYFSETQRNKGNFPGRFSGRQFSNSRSEMNVSTLELGDSALYLCASSLGLAAYTDTQYFGPGTRLTVL.

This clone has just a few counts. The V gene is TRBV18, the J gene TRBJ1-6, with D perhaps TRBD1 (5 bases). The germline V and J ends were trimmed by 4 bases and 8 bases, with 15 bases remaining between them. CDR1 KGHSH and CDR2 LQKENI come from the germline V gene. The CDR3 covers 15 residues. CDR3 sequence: CASSRLAGEDSPLHF. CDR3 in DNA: TGTGCCAGCTCACGACTCGCGGGGGAAGATTCACCCCTCCACTTT.

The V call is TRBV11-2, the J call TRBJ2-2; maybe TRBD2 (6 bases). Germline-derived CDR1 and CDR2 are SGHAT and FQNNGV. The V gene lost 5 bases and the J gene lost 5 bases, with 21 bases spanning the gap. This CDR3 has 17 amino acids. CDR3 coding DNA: TGTGCCAGCAGCCCCCTAGGAGGAGGGCCCCCAACCGGGGAGCTGTTTTTT. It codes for CASSPLGGGPPTGELFF.

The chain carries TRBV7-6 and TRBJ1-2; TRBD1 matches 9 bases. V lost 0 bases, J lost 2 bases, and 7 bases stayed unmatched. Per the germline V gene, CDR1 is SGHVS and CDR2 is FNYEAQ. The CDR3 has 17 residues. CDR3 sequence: CASSLALPGQGNYGYTF. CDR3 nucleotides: TGTGCCAGCAGCTTAGCCCTTCCGGGACAGGGAAACTATGGCTACACCTTC.

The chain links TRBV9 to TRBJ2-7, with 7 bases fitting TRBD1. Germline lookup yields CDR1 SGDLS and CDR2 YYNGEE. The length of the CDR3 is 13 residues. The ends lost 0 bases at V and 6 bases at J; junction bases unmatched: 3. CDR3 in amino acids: CASSVEGGFEQYF. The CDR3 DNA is TGTGCCAGCAGCGTAGAAGGGGGCTTCGAGCAGTACTTC.

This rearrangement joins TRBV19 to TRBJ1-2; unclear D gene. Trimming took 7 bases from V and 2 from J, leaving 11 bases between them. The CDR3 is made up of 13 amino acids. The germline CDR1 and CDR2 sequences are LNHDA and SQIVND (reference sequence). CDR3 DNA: TGTGCCAGTAACCGGGATCACAACTATGGCTACACCTTC. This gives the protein CASNRDHNYGYTF.

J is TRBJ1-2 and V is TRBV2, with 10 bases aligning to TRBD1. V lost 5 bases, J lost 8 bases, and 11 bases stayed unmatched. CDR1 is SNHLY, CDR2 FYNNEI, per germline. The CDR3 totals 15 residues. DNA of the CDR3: TGTGCCAGCAGTAACCGGGACAGGGGTCTTCGAGGCTACACCTTC. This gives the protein CASSNRDRGLRGYTF. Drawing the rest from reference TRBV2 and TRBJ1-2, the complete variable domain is EPEVTQTPSHQVTQMGQEVILRCVPISNHLYFYWYRQILGQKVEFLVSFYNNEISEKSEIFDDQFSVERPDGSNFTLKIRSTKLEDSAMYFCASSNRDRGLRGYTFGSGTRLTVV.

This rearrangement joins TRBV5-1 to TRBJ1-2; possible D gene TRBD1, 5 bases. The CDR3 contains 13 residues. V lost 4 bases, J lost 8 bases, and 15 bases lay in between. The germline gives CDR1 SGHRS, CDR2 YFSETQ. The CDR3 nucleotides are TGCGCCAGCAGCCCAGGAGGGGCAGTAGGCTACACCTTC. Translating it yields CASSPGGAVGYTF. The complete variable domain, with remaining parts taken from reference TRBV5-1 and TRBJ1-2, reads KAGVTQTPRYLIKTRGQQVTLSCSPISGHRSVSWYQQTPGQGLQFLFEYFSETQRNKGNFPGRFSGRQFSNSRSEMNVSTLELGDSALYLCASSPGGAVGYTFGSGTRLTVV.

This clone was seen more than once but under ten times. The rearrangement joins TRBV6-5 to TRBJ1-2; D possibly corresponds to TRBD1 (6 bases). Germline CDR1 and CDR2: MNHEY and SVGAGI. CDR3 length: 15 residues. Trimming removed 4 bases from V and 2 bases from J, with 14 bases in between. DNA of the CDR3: TGTGCCAGCAGTTCTCAGGGGATCGGGAACTATGGCTACACCTTC. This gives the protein CASSSQGIGNYGYTF.

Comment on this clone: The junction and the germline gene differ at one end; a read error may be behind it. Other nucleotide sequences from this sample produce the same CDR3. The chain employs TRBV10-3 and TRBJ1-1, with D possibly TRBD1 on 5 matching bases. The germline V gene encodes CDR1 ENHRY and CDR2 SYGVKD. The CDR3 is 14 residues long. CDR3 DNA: TGTGCCATCAGCGGGGGACGGATGAACACTGAAGCCTTCTTT. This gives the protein CAISGGRMNTEAFF.

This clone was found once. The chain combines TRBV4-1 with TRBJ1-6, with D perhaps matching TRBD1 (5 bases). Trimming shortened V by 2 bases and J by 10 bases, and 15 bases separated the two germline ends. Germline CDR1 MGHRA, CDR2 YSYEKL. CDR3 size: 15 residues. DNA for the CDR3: TGCGCCAGCAGCCAACAACCAGGGTTAGGGTCACCCCTCCACTTT. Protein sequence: CASSQQPGLGSPLHF.